Following are 10 T cell receptor beta chains from one sample sequenced in a study of blood T cell repertoires in COVID-19. Clones were read by immunoSEQ multiplex PCR, and TCRdb kept only the in-frame ones, dropping some. The sample carries hundreds of thousands of clones, around four fifths recorded once. The specimen sequenced was peripheral blood. These receptors were collected from a woman aged 45-65 years with active or convalescent COVID-19.

This chain connects TRBV30 to TRBJ2-2, with D perhaps matching TRBD1 (5 bases). Germline loops: CDR1 GTSNPN, CDR2 SVGIG (reference sequence). The CDR3 runs 15 residues. With 0 bases removed from V and 1 base from J, the gap between germline ends came to 9 bases. The CDR3 is CAWSVQGLNTGELFF. In DNA, the CDR3 is TGTGCCTGGAGTGTTCAGGGCTTGAACACCGGGGAGCTGTTTTTT.

The chain couples TRBV19 to TRBJ1-3; 8 bases line up with TRBD1. The CDR3 is 15 amino acids. The ends lost 3 bases at V and 5 bases at J; junction bases unmatched: 6. Per germline, CDR1 LNHDA and CDR2 SQIVND (reference sequence). The CDR3 region is CASSMTGDGRNTIYF. The CDR3 nucleotides are TGTGCCAGTAGTATGACAGGGGATGGGAGAAACACCATATATTTT.

The V call is TRBV7-2, the J call TRBJ2-2; 7 nucleotides match TRBD2. Germline CDR1 and CDR2: SGHTA and FQGNSA. V was clipped by 5 bases and J by 3 bases; unmatched bases: 12. The CDR3 loop spans 17 amino acids. This CDR3 is CASSPTRASGYTGELFF. CDR3 coding DNA: TGTGCCAGCAGCCCCACCCGGGCTAGCGGTTACACCGGGGAGCTGTTTTTT. The full variable domain, completed using reference TRBV7-2 and TRBJ2-2, is GAGVSQSPSNKVTEKGKDVELRCDPISGHTALYWYRQSLGQGLEFLIYFQGNSAPDKSGLPSDRFSAERTGGSVSTLTIQRTQQEDSAVYLCASSPTRASGYTGELFFGEGSRLTVL.

A note on this clone: This specimen includes other DNA sequences encoding the same CDR3. This chain joins TRBV5-1 and TRBJ2-2; 8 bases map to TRBD1. The CDR3 consists of 15 residues. J was trimmed by 4 bases and V by 4 bases; bases with no gene match: 6. Germline CDR1 is SGHRS and CDR2 is YFSETQ. The CDR3 bases are TGCGCCAGCAGCCTCGGACAGGGAGGCACCGGGGAGCTGTTTTTT. Its translation is CASSLGQGGTGELFF.

This CDR3 reads CASSVGTSGRYGTQYF. The CDR3 nucleotides read TGTGCCAGCAGCGTAGGTACTAGCGGGAGATATGGGACCCAGTACTTC. J is TRBJ2-5 and V is TRBV9; TRBD2 matches at 11 bases. Germline CDR1 and CDR2: SGDLS and YYNGEE. The CDR3 runs to 16 residues. Trimming at V came to 0 bases and at J to 7 bases, leaving 8 bases not matched to a gene. Together with reference TRBV9 and TRBJ2-5, the CDR3 gives the full variable domain: DSGVTQTPKHLITATGQRVTLRCSPRSGDLSVYWYQQSLDQGLQFLIQYYNGEERAKGNILERFSAQQFPDLHSELNLSSLELGDSALYFCASSVGTSGRYGTQYFGPGTRLLVL.

The chain joins TRBV18 to TRBJ2-2; 10 bases fit TRBD1. Germline trimming cut 6 bases from V and 1 base from J; bases unmatched to any gene: 2. The length of the CDR3 is 15 residues. Germline lookup yields CDR1 KGHSH and CDR2 LQKENI. CDR3 DNA sequence: TGTGCCAGCTCCCGGGACAGGGGGAACACCGGGGAGCTGTTTTTT. Residues: CASSRDRGNTGELFF.

This clone was seen only a few times. CDR3 region: CSGQQGIGYTF. CDR3 nucleotide sequence: TGCAGCGGCCAACAGGGTATTGGCTACACCTTC. The chain carries TRBV29-1 and TRBJ1-2; a weak D match, TRBD1 (6 bases). The V and J ends lost 7 bases and 7 bases respectively, with 13 bases between them. CDR1 and CDR2 from the germline V gene are SQVTM and ANQGSEA. The CDR3 totals 11 residues.

The rearrangement joins TRBV19 to TRBJ2-2; D not certain. The CDR3 spans 14 residues. Germline CDR1 and CDR2: LNHDA and SQIVND (reference sequence). The germline V and J ends were trimmed by 4 bases and 0 bases, with 6 bases remaining between them. DNA of the CDR3: TGTGCCAGTAGTAGTCAGGCGAACACCGGGGAGCTGTTTTTT. Amino acids: CASSSQANTGELFF.

This chain uses TRBV5-1 with TRBJ2-5, with D unresolved. This CDR3 is built from 13 residues. Germline loops: CDR1 SGHRS, CDR2 YFSETQ. V was cut by 1 base and J by 3 bases, with 7 bases left in between. The chain's CDR3 is CASSLLAEETQYF. The CDR3 nucleotides read TGCGCCAGCAGCTTGTTGGCTGAAGAGACCCAGTACTTC.

The DNA of the CDR3 is TGTGCCAGCAGCCCTTCAGGGGGCCCCCGCGGCTACACCTTC. The encoded protein is CASSPSGGPRGYTF. The chain is built from TRBV27 and TRBJ1-2, with 8 bases aligning to TRBD1. The germline gives CDR1 MNHEY, CDR2 SMNVEV (reference sequence). The CDR3 sequence is 14 residues long. V gave up 6 bases and J gave up 8 bases; unmatched junction bases: 11.